These 19 T cell receptor beta chains were all obtained from the same sample, sequenced in a study of cytomegalovirus exposure and HLA in healthy donors (dated by TCRdb to about 2017). Libraries were constructed by the immunoSEQ multiplex PCR assay. A mixture of 60 forward primers for TCR Vbeta segments and 13 reverse primers for TCR Jbeta segments was used in the multiplex PCR. TCRdb provides this immuneACCESS table in a form limited to in-frame rearrangements. Some clones are lacking; in checked studies, under half of them reflect an unresolved V gene, and why the rest are absent is not known. In all, the sample holds 90,000 to 100,000 clones, and approximately 79% of those were seen once. Of the sample, about 2% falls within the top ten clones. Sequencing was done on a sample of PBMCs. These receptors all stem from a male donor in good health and CMV-seronegative.

The rearrangement joins TRBV18 to TRBJ1-5; 9 bases align to TRBD1. Germline values: CDR1 KGHSH, CDR2 LQKENI. V lost 3 bases to trimming and J lost 1 base; unmatched junction nucleotides: 4. The CDR3 contains 16 residues. CDR3 nucleotide sequence: TGTGCCAGCTCACCGCAACAGGGGGCCAGCAATCAGCCCCAGCATTTT. Translation: CASSPQQGASNQPQHF.

V gene TRBV29-1 combines with J gene TRBJ2-7; TRBD2 matches 10 bases. V lost 3 bases, J lost 0 bases, and 5 bases stayed unmatched. CDR1 is SQVTM and CDR2 is ANQGSEA in the germline V gene. There are 15 residues in the CDR3. The CDR3 loop reads CSVDKASGGSYEQYF. The CDR3 DNA reads TGCAGCGTTGATAAGGCTAGCGGGGGCTCCTACGAGCAGTACTTC.

The rearrangement joins TRBV6-1 to TRBJ2-1; 14 bases agree with TRBD2. Germline V CDR1 and CDR2: MNHNS, SASEGT. The CDR3 covers 15 residues. V lost 7 bases to trimming and J lost 10 bases; unmatched junction nucleotides: 9. This chain's CDR3 is CASNQGGLAGGEQFF. The CDR3 bases are TGTGCCAGCAATCAGGGAGGACTAGCGGGAGGAGAGCAGTTCTTC.

The chain joins TRBV5-1 to TRBJ2-5; 7 bases align to TRBD2. Germline CDR1 is SGHRS and CDR2 is YFSETQ. V lost 7 bases and J lost 5; bases outside the gene matches: 8. The CDR3 totals 13 residues. The chain's CDR3 is CASLGGGPETQYF. CDR3 bases: TGCGCCAGCCTTGGGGGAGGGCCGGAGACCCAGTACTTC.

The chain combines TRBV9 with TRBJ2-7, with D possibly matching TRBD2 (5 bases). The germline V gene has CDR1 SGDLS and CDR2 YYNGEE. The CDR3 contains 14 residues. Between the trimmed V and J ends, which lost 0 bases and 0 bases, there was a span of 7 bases. CDR3 region: CASSVEADSYEQYF. As DNA, the CDR3 is TGTGCCAGCAGCGTAGAAGCGGACTCCTACGAGCAGTACTTC.

Of note for this clone: The identical CDR3 is also encoded by other nucleotide sequences in the sample. The chain carries TRBV7-9 and TRBJ2-1, with D uncertain. Germline V lookup: CDR1 SEHNR, CDR2 FQNEAQ (reference sequence). The CDR3 spans 16 residues. V was pared by 5 bases and J by 0 bases, with 14 bases between. The CDR3 bases are TGTGCCAGCAGCCCCCGCGGTGGTAGCTCCTACAATGAGCAGTTCTTC. Translated, it gives CASSPRGGSSYNEQFF.

There are a few counts of this clone. This rearrangement joins TRBV27 to TRBJ2-1; 12 nucleotides match TRBD2. This CDR3 is 18 amino acids long. The germline CDR1 and CDR2 sequences are MNHEY and SMNVEV (reference sequence). After removal of 5 bases from V and 7 bases from J, the junction contained 15 bases not matched to a gene. The CDR3 reads CASSPHLALAGGPNEQFF. In DNA form, the CDR3 reads TGTGCCAGCAGTCCCCACCTGGCGCTAGCGGGAGGGCCGAATGAGCAGTTCTTC.

In the case of this clone: Other DNA sequences in the same sample also yield this CDR3. V usage is TRBV7-9 and J usage is TRBJ2-7; D not resolved. The CDR3 is 11 amino acids. The V end lost 5 bases, the J end lost 4 bases, and 6 bases lay between the germline ends. Germline loops: CDR1 SEHNR, CDR2 FQNEAQ (reference sequence). CDR3 coding DNA: TGTGCCAGCAGCCCACTTTACGAGCAGTACTTC. Protein sequence: CASSPLYEQYF.

Details on this clone: The same CDR3 can be traced to other DNA sequences in this sample. The chain employs TRBV5-6 and TRBJ1-1, with D possibly matching TRBD1 (5 bases). Germline lookup yields CDR1 SGHDT and CDR2 YYEEEE. The V end was cut by 4 bases, the J end by 8 bases, with 12 bases between. The CDR3 runs to 12 residues. CDR3 DNA sequence: TGTGCCAGCAGCCGTGGGGGGGAAGAAGCTTTCTTT. Encoded protein: CASSRGGEEAFF.

The rearrangement uses TRBV18 and TRBJ1-1, with 7 bases fitting TRBD1. The germline V gene has CDR1 KGHSH and CDR2 LQKENI. The CDR3 runs to 16 residues. After removal of 3 bases from V and 4 bases from J, the junction contained 11 bases not matched to a gene. Here the CDR3 reads CASSPSPQGIGTEAFF. DNA of the CDR3: TGTGCCAGCTCACCTAGCCCACAGGGGATTGGCACTGAAGCTTTCTTT.

The chain recombines TRBV5-4 with TRBJ2-2; 9 bases line up with TRBD2. The CDR3 totals 14 residues. Germline CDR1 and CDR2: SGHNT and YYREEE (reference sequence). After removal of 4 bases from V and 8 bases from J, the junction contained 6 bases not matched to a gene. CDR3 sequence (DNA): TGTGCCAGCAGCCCCAGGACTAGCGTAGGGGAGCTGTTTTTT. Amino acid sequence: CASSPRTSVGELFF.

The J gene is TRBJ1-4, the V gene TRBV28; the match to TRBD1 covers 7 bases. Germline CDR1 reads MDHEN; CDR2 reads SYDVKM. The CDR3 extends over 14 amino acids. The V and J ends lost 6 bases and 6 bases, in that order; junction bases with no gene match: 7. CDR3 amino acids: CASSQGELDEKLFF. In nucleotides, the CDR3 is TGTGCCAGCAGCCAGGGGGAACTGGATGAAAAACTGTTTTTT.

This chain links TRBV6-5 with TRBJ2-3; maybe TRBD2 (6 bases). V lost 2 bases to trimming and J lost 3 bases, with 9 bases between them. Germline V gives CDR1 MNHEY, CDR2 SVGAGI. This CDR3 has 14 residues. In DNA form, the CDR3 reads TGTGCCAGCAGTTACGACCGGGGGACAGATACGCAGTATTTT. Encoded protein: CASSYDRGTDTQYF.

V usage is TRBV5-1 and J usage is TRBJ1-4; tentatively, D is TRBD1 (6 bases). This CDR3 spans 14 amino acids. Germline lookup yields CDR1 SGHRS and CDR2 YFSETQ. Trimming took 1 base from V and 4 from J, leaving 8 bases between them. The CDR3 nucleotides read TGCGCCAGCAGCTTGACAGGGCATAATGAAAAACTGTTTTTT. This codes for CASSLTGHNEKLFF.

DNA for the CDR3: TGTGCCAGCAGTGAACTAGCGGGAGTCGGTCCCGAGCAGTACTTC. This sequence encodes CASSELAGVGPEQYF. The chain links TRBV2 to TRBJ2-7, with 10 bases lining up with TRBD2. This CDR3 region has 15 residues. Trimming at V came to 2 bases and at J to 6 bases, leaving 7 bases not matched to a gene. Germline loops: CDR1 SNHLY, CDR2 FYNNEI.

The V call is TRBV6-5, the J call TRBJ1-1, with D hard to call. CDR1 is MNHEY, CDR2 SVGAGI, per germline. V was clipped by 5 bases and J by 3 bases, with 10 bases between them. CDR3 length: 13 residues. The CDR3 region is CASSAGIYTEAFF. As DNA, the CDR3 is TGTGCCAGCAGTGCGGGAATTTACACTGAAGCTTTCTTT.

Only a few counts were recorded for this clone. The chain employs TRBV14 and TRBJ1-6, with a weak D call TRBD1 (6 bases). With 0 bases removed from V and 12 bases from J, the gap between germline ends came to 12 bases. The germline V gene has CDR1 SGHDN and CDR2 FVKESK. This CDR3 spans 14 amino acids. CDR3 nucleotide sequence: TGTGCCAGCAGCCAAGATATCGGACAGAGACCCCTCCACTTT. This gives the protein CASSQDIGQRPLHF.

The CDR3 DNA sequence: TGCAGCGTTGAGCAAGAGAGGGCCCACAATGAGCAGTTCTTC. It specifies CSVEQERAHNEQFF. The V call is TRBV29-1, the J call TRBJ2-1; TRBD2 might be the D (5 bases). Deletions cut 3 bases from V and 5 bases from J, with 14 bases between. CDR1 SQVTM and CDR2 ANQGSEA come from the germline V gene. The CDR3 sequence is 14 residues long.

This chain joins TRBV7-3 and TRBJ2-2; 7 bases match TRBD2. Germline trimming cut 7 bases from V and 6 bases from J; bases unmatched to any gene: 11. This CDR3 is built from 15 residues. Germline V lookup: CDR1 SGHTA, CDR2 FQGTGA. The CDR3 loop is CASNTGGSMSGELFF. DNA for the CDR3: TGTGCCAGCAACACCGGCGGGAGTATGTCCGGGGAGCTGTTTTTT.